A selection of T cell receptor beta chains follows, all from one sample in a study of OX40 agonist ivuxolimab in advanced cancers. Only in-frame clones appear in the TCRdb table, and some are missing; sequencing was by immunoSEQ multiplex PCR. The sample has about 80,000 clones, 88% seen once; the top ten hold around 0.5%. This material consisted of CD4+ or CD8+ T cells sorted from blood, taken in a trial of the OX40 agonist ivuxolimab. The receptors shown here come from an adult with an advanced solid tumor such as melanoma, head and neck, liver or kidney cancer. Both conserved end residues are part of each CDR3. Only part of the rows carry a size: once, few, many, or a class if the clone is expanded.

clone size: few; V gene: TRBV7-9; J gene: TRBJ1-1; CDR3 protein: CASSITGAAREAFF
clone size: .; V gene: TRBV7-3; J gene: TRBJ2-1; CDR3 protein: CASSFRGTGFYNEQFF
clone size: .; V gene: TRBV6-1; J gene: TRBJ1-1; CDR3 protein: CASSDPGGGLVTEAFF
clone size: once; V gene: TRBV5-8; J gene: TRBJ1-5; CDR3 protein: CASSTRTMARQSQHF
clone size: .; V gene: TRBV6-6; J gene: TRBJ1-3; CDR3 protein: CASSYSILDSGNTIYF
clone size: .; V gene: TRBV9; J gene: TRBJ2-5; CDR3 protein: CASSPGTGIQETQYF
clone size: .; V gene: TRBV20-1; J gene: TRBJ1-6; CDR3 protein: CSATEPPLHF
clone size: .; V gene: TRBV7-6; J gene: TRBJ2-3; CDR3 protein: CASTVGGGRTDTQYF
clone size: .; V gene: TRBV7-2; J gene: TRBJ2-1; CDR3 protein: CASSPAGLATYEQFF
clone size: .; V gene: TRBV14; J gene: TRBJ2-3; CDR3 protein: CASSQDSDWAGGTDTQYF
clone size: .; V gene: TRBV7-3; J gene: TRBJ2-3; CDR3 protein: CASSLTPHSVGTDTQYF
clone size: once; V gene: TRBV11-3; J gene: TRBJ2-5; CDR3 protein: CASSREGPKTTGWETQYF
clone size: .; V gene: TRBV28; J gene: TRBJ2-3; CDR3 protein: CASSLLGGDTDTQYF
clone size: .; V gene: TRBV5-1; J gene: TRBJ1-1; CDR3 protein: CASKGTANTEAFF
clone size: .; V gene: TRBV5-5; J gene: TRBJ2-3; CDR3 protein: CASSFSGHSTDTQYF
clone size: .; V gene: TRBV5-6; J gene: TRBJ2-3; CDR3 protein: CASSLSGTDTQYF
clone size: .; V gene: TRBV27; J gene: TRBJ2-2; CDR3 protein: CASSFQGWDTGELFF
clone size: .; V gene: TRBV13; J gene: TRBJ2-5; CDR3 protein: CASSSGLLQETQYF
clone size: .; V gene: TRBV6-1; J gene: TRBJ2-1; CDR3 protein: CASCGSHFSNEQFF
clone size: .; V gene: TRBV9; J gene: TRBJ1-2; CDR3 protein: CASSVYGRDGYTF
clone size: .; V gene: TRBV9; J gene: TRBJ2-5; CDR3 protein: CASSPTSRETQYF
clone size: .; V gene: TRBV14; J gene: TRBJ2-2; CDR3 protein: CASSQDHSGGELFF
clone size: .; V gene: TRBV18; J gene: TRBJ2-6; CDR3 protein: CASSPRRQDEVLTF
clone size: .; V gene: TRBV5-1; J gene: TRBJ1-2; CDR3 protein: CASSWEQGNYGYTF
clone size: .; V gene: TRBV7-9; J gene: TRBJ1-2; CDR3 protein: CASSMIQRWGFGYTF
clone size: .; V gene: TRBV6-6; J gene: TRBJ2-3; CDR3 protein: CASWRGDTDTQYF
clone size: .; V gene: TRBV7-8; J gene: TRBJ1-5; CDR3 protein: CASSPDRGNQPQHF
clone size: .; V gene: TRBV11-1; J gene: TRBJ1-3; CDR3 protein: CASSFTGTASGNTIYF
clone size: .; V gene: TRBV11-2; J gene: TRBJ2-5; CDR3 protein: CASSLEGTLRGETQYF
clone size: .; V gene: TRBV6-1; J gene: TRBJ2-2; CDR3 protein: CACSRRAGELFF
clone size: .; V gene: TRBV6-5; J gene: TRBJ1-1; CDR3 protein: CASSYWEDTEAFF
clone size: .; V gene: TRBV29-1; J gene: TRBJ1-4; CDR3 protein: CSFRSTNEKLFF
clone size: .; V gene: TRBV5-1; J gene: TRBJ2-5; CDR3 protein: CASSFTGQETQYF
clone size: .; V gene: TRBV7-2; J gene: TRBJ1-2; CDR3 protein: CASWLRGKDGYTF
clone size: .; V gene: TRBV10-3; J gene: TRBJ2-7; CDR3 protein: CAISGTGSEQYF
clone size: .; V gene: TRBV2; J gene: TRBJ2-3; CDR3 protein: CAGSPLSDTQYF
clone size: .; V gene: TRBV2; J gene: TRBJ1-5; CDR3 protein: CASRGQSNQPQHF
clone size: few; V gene: TRBV19; J gene: TRBJ1-2; CDR3 protein: CASTSTGGGYTF
clone size: .; V gene: TRBV2; J gene: TRBJ2-3; CDR3 protein: CASSEEGLVGDYSTDTQYF
clone size: .; V gene: TRBV27; J gene: TRBJ1-2; CDR3 protein: CASSLWDRGPGGYTF
clone size: .; V gene: TRBV18; J gene: TRBJ1-1; CDR3 protein: CASSTGTGGLTEAFF
clone size: .; V gene: TRBV5-4; J gene: TRBJ2-1; CDR3 protein: CASSSGNNEQFF
clone size: .; V gene: TRBV6-1; J gene: TRBJ2-5; CDR3 protein: CASRNGAGEETQYF
clone size: .; V gene: TRBV18; J gene: TRBJ2-2; CDR3 protein: CASSAVPNTGELFF
clone size: .; V gene: TRBV27; J gene: TRBJ2-3; CDR3 protein: CASSFRPLAGGRDTQYF
clone size: medium-sized; V gene: TRBV11-2; J gene: TRBJ1-5; CDR3 protein: CASSLGDRQPQHF
clone size: .; V gene: TRBV6-1; J gene: TRBJ2-1; CDR3 protein: CASRLDSLTYNEQFF
clone size: .; V gene: TRBV2; J gene: TRBJ1-5; CDR3 protein: CASSEEEGKRPQHF
clone size: .; V gene: TRBV19; J gene: TRBJ2-3; CDR3 protein: CASSRGPSTDTQYF
clone size: .; V gene: TRBV4-3; J gene: TRBJ1-4; CDR3 protein: CASSRGASEKLFF
clone size: .; V gene: TRBV6-5; J gene: TRBJ1-6; CDR3 protein: CASSTDPRQNSPLHF
clone size: .; V gene: TRBV6-1; J gene: TRBJ1-2; CDR3 protein: CASYSTGRENYGYTF
clone size: once; V gene: TRBV5-4; J gene: TRBJ2-3; CDR3 protein: CASSFASGGPDTQYF
clone size: .; V gene: TRBV15; J gene: TRBJ1-5; CDR3 protein: CATSRDGRGHQPQHF